The 32 T cell receptor beta chains in this list originate from one sample, sequenced in a study of identical twins. MiXCR, applied by TCRdb to the 5' RACE reads, yields one record per CDR3 protein. Seen here are about 890,000 distinct CDR3 sequences, roughly an eighth observed once, and the top ten hold 1.5% to 2%. Another study also made use of these data, one on yellow fever vaccine responses in identical twins.

The sample consisted of PBMCs. Receptor source: a young woman in good health.

V and J are TRBV7-8 and TRBJ2-7; D possibly corresponds to TRBD1 (5 bases). V lost 1 base and J lost 8, with 15 bases in between. This CDR3 region has 14 residues. Germline-derived CDR1 and CDR2 are SGHVS and FQNEAQ. The CDR3 protein is CASSLGGLGNKQYF. The CDR3 nucleotides are TGTGCCAGCAGCTTAGGGGGCTTAGGGAATAAGCAGTACTTC.

A few counts support this clonotype. V and J are TRBV24-1 and TRBJ2-1; 10 bases are shared with TRBD2. The CDR3 is 16 amino acids. The V gene's germline CDR1 is KGHDR and CDR2 SFDVKD. Trimming cost V 4 bases and J 9 bases; bases outside gene matches: 11. As DNA, the CDR3 is TGTGCCACCAGTGAAACAGGGTCGAGCGGGAGGGCTGAGCAGTTCTTC. Its protein is CATSETGSSGRAEQFF.

This rearrangement joins TRBV27 to TRBJ2-7; no firm D call. V was clipped by 3 bases and J by 5 bases, with 11 bases between them. The CDR3 has 13 residues. Germline V gene data show CDR1 as MNHEY and CDR2 as SMNVEV (reference sequence). The CDR3 reads CASSFKGFHEQYF. For the CDR3, the DNA is TGTGCCAGCAGTTTTAAAGGGTTCCACGAGCAGTACTTC.

The chain combines TRBV7-6 with TRBJ1-6; D gene uncertain. Germline V CDR1 and CDR2: SGHVS, FNYEAQ. The V and J ends lost 5 bases and 8 bases respectively, with 13 bases between them. This CDR3 spans 14 amino acids. The CDR3 coding sequence is TGTGCCAGCAGCACCTCAGGAGGGTATTCACCCCTCCACTTT. Its protein product is CASSTSGGYSPLHF.

The rearrangement uses TRBV10-1 and TRBJ2-1; 10 bases are a match to TRBD1. This CDR3 has 16 amino acids. Germline CDR1 WNHNN, CDR2 SYGVQD (reference sequence). Trimming took 6 bases from V and 7 from J; bases not matched to a gene: 12. CDR3 amino acids: CASSTTGTGAWNEQFF. DNA for the CDR3: TGCGCCAGCAGCACTACCGGGACAGGGGCTTGGAATGAGCAGTTCTTC.

This clonotype was seen only a few times. V usage is TRBV28 and J usage is TRBJ1-2; tentative D call: TRBD1 (6 bases). V was pared by 2 bases and J by 4 bases, with 11 bases between. CDR1 and CDR2 from the germline V gene are MDHEN and SYDVKM. The CDR3 contains 14 residues. The CDR3 sequence is CASSLAQGSYGYTF. CDR3 coding DNA: TGTGCCAGCAGTTTAGCACAGGGCAGCTATGGCTACACCTTC.

The chain employs TRBV20-1 and TRBJ2-7, with D perhaps TRBD1 or TRBD2 (5 bases each). The CDR3 has 13 residues. Deletions cut 3 bases from V and 3 bases from J, with 12 bases between. In germline, CDR1 is DFQATT, CDR2 SNEGSKA (reference sequence). In DNA form, the CDR3 reads TGCAGTGCTAGTTCGACAGCGGTCTACGAGCAGTACTTC. Translating gives CSASSTAVYEQYF.

The table lists this clonotype with a few counts. The J gene is TRBJ1-1, the V gene TRBV7-9, with a tentative D call TRBD1 (5 bases). From germline, CDR1 is SEHNR and CDR2 FQNEAQ (reference sequence). Trimming shortened V by 3 bases and J by 4 bases, and 12 bases separated the two germline ends. The CDR3 is made up of 14 amino acids. The CDR3 protein is CASSFRAQGTEAFF. The CDR3 DNA is TGTGCCAGCAGCTTCAGGGCCCAGGGCACTGAAGCTTTCTTT.

This clonotype was seen only a few times. The chain uses TRBV5-1 and TRBJ2-1, with D perhaps matching TRBD1 or TRBD2 (5 bases each). The CDR3 length is 14 residues. V was shortened by 1 base and J by 7 bases, with 12 bases between the two germline ends. From germline, CDR1 is SGHRS and CDR2 YFSETQ. The CDR3 DNA follows: TGCGCCAGCAGCTTGTCACAGTGGGGGAATGAGCAGTTCTTC. This encodes CASSLSQWGNEQFF.

This clonotype came up a few times. This chain connects TRBV15 to TRBJ2-1; TRBD2 aligns across 10 bases. Germline V gene data show CDR1 as LNHNV and CDR2 as YYDKDF (reference sequence). J was trimmed by 6 bases and V by 11 bases; bases with no gene match: 16. CDR3 length: 16 residues. The CDR3 region is CASTPSGRVFGNEQFF. In DNA, the CDR3 is TGTGCCTCCACCCCTAGCGGGAGAGTATTTGGCAATGAGCAGTTCTTC.

This sequence joins TRBV4-1 and TRBJ2-3; TRBD2 aligns across 10 bases. The ends lost 4 bases at V and 6 bases at J; junction bases unmatched: 10. Germline CDR1 is MGHRA and CDR2 is YSYEKL. There are 16 residues in the CDR3. The CDR3 sequence is CASSRTSGGQGDTQYF. The DNA for the CDR3 is TGCGCCAGCAGCCGGACTAGCGGAGGGCAGGGGGATACGCAGTATTTT.

Ten or more counts support this clonotype. The chain couples TRBV4-1 to TRBJ2-1; a possible D gene is TRBD1 (5 bases). There are 15 residues in the CDR3. With 4 bases removed from V and 1 base from J, the gap between germline ends came to 11 bases. Germline CDR1 is MGHRA and CDR2 is YSYEKL. CDR3 loop: CASSRGQDSYNEQFF. The CDR3 coding sequence is TGCGCCAGCAGCCGGGGCCAGGATTCCTACAATGAGCAGTTCTTC.

This clonotype was seen only a few times. The CDR3 loop reads CANRPSAAGLADTQYF. For the CDR3, the DNA is TGTGCCAACAGACCCTCGGCTGCGGGGTTGGCAGATACGCAGTATTTT. This rearrangement joins TRBV28 to TRBJ2-3; the D gene is possibly TRBD2 (6 bases). The germline V gene has CDR1 MDHEN and CDR2 SYDVKM. V was trimmed by 10 bases and J by 4 bases, leaving 24 bases between them. The length of the CDR3 is 16 residues.

The rearrangement links TRBV29-1 to TRBJ2-2; TRBD1 might be the D (6 bases). The CDR3 is 14 amino acids. Trimming removed 3 bases at V and 5 bases at J, with 13 bases between. The V gene's germline CDR1 is SQVTM and CDR2 ANQGSEA. The CDR3 here is CSVDRGFETGELFF. In DNA form, the CDR3 reads TGCAGCGTTGACAGGGGATTTGAAACCGGGGAGCTGTTTTTT.

J is TRBJ2-1 and V is TRBV20-1, with D perhaps being TRBD1 or TRBD2 (6 bases each). Germline V gene lookup returns CDR1 DFQATT and CDR2 SNEGSKA (reference sequence). Trimming shortened V by 5 bases and J by 1 base, and 12 bases separated the two germline ends. The CDR3 runs 14 residues. CDR3 in amino acids: CSAGGPASYNEQFF. The CDR3 region has the DNA TGCAGTGCTGGGGGGCCCGCTTCCTACAATGAGCAGTTCTTC.

This clonotype was seen more than once but under ten times. The chain has TRBV10-3 and TRBJ1-1, with D possibly TRBD1 on 5 matching bases. V lost 0 bases and J 10 bases, leaving 9 bases between the germline ends. The CDR3 runs to 12 residues. Looked up from germline, CDR1 is ENHRY and CDR2 is SYGVKD. CDR3 nucleotide sequence: TGTGCCATCAGTGAGTCCGTTGGGGCAGCTTTCTTT. As protein: CAISESVGAAFF.

This clonotype occurred a few times. This chain joins TRBV25-1 and TRBJ2-1; TRBD1 matches at 7 bases. V was clipped by 4 bases and J by 5 bases; unmatched bases: 17. This CDR3 has 18 amino acids. Germline values: CDR1 MGHDK, CDR2 SYGVNS. The DNA for the CDR3 is TGTGCCAGCAGTGCATTAAACAGGGGAACAAGGGGCCACAATGAGCAGTTCTTC. The encoded protein is CASSALNRGTRGHNEQFF.

The V and J genes are TRBV6-1 and TRBJ1-6; D may be TRBD1 (6 bases). The germline V gene has CDR1 MNHNS and CDR2 SASEGT. V lost 2 bases and J lost 8, with 10 bases in between. The CDR3 is 14 amino acids. CDR3: CASSERYRDSPLHF. CDR3 coding DNA: TGTGCCAGCAGTGAAAGGTACAGGGATTCACCCCTCCACTTT.

This clonotype showed up just a few times. The V gene is TRBV6-1, the J gene TRBJ1-1; no reliable D call. This CDR3 has 13 residues. With 0 bases removed from V and 1 base from J, the gap between germline ends came to 3 bases. The germline gives CDR1 MNHNS, CDR2 SASEGT. CDR3 in amino acids: CASSEAQNTEAFF. The CDR3 bases are TGTGCCAGCAGTGAAGCCCAGAACACTGAAGCTTTCTTT.

The rearrangement joins TRBV12-3 or TRBV12-4 to TRBJ2-5, with 11 bases identical to TRBD2. The CDR3 has 17 amino acids. V trimming: 3 bases; J trimming: 5 bases; junction bases outside the gene matches: 11. The CDR3 bases are TGTGCCAGCAGTTTTAAACTAGCGGGAGTTATCCCCGAGACCCAGTACTTC. Translation: CASSFKLAGVIPETQYF.

This clonotype was picked up a small number of times. The chain joins TRBV15 to TRBJ2-5, with D tentatively TRBD2 (5 bases). The V end lost 0 bases, the J end lost 0 bases, and 11 bases lay between the germline ends. The CDR3 has 16 residues. CDR1 and CDR2 from the germline V gene are LNHNV and YYDKDF (reference sequence). CDR3 in DNA: TGTGCCACCAGCAGAGAGAGGGCATTCGACCAAGAGACCCAGTACTTC. Protein sequence: CATSRERAFDQETQYF. The full variable domain, in which reference TRBV15 and TRBJ2-5 provide the parts outside the CDR3, is DAMVIQNPRYQVTQFGKPVTLSCSQTLNHNVMYWYQQKSSQAPKLLFHYYDKDFNNEADTPDNFQSRRPNTSFCFLDIRSPGLGDTAMYLCATSRERAFDQETQYFGPGTRLLVL.

This clonotype was picked up a small number of times. The rearrangement uses TRBV10-2 and TRBJ2-7; 10 bases agree with TRBD2. CDR1 WSHSY and CDR2 SAAADI come from the germline V gene. There are 14 residues in the CDR3. Germline trimming cut 10 bases from V and 2 bases from J; bases unmatched to any gene: 8. CDR3 bases: TGCGCCACCGTGAGCGGGAGGGCCCCCTACGAGCAGTACTTC. It encodes CATVSGRAPYEQYF.

This clonotype was counted only a few times. The chain couples TRBV20-1 to TRBJ2-5; 8 bases are a match to TRBD2. The CDR3 contains 14 residues. Germline V gives CDR1 DFQATT, CDR2 SNEGSKA (reference sequence). With V trimmed by 4 bases and J by 4 bases, 8 bases remained unmatched. Written as DNA, the CDR3 is TGCAGTGCTAAGACCGGGACTAGTGGAGAGACCCAGTACTTC. Translated, it gives CSAKTGTSGETQYF.

This clonotype came up many times. V usage is TRBV5-1 and J usage is TRBJ2-2; the D gene is possibly TRBD2 (5 bases). Per the germline V gene, CDR1 is SGHRS and CDR2 is YFSETQ. The CDR3 is 15 amino acids. Between the trimmed V and J ends, which lost 0 bases and 4 bases, there was a span of 10 bases. The CDR3 region is CASSLDRDLTGELFF. In DNA form, the CDR3 reads TGCGCCAGCAGCTTGGACCGGGATCTCACCGGGGAGCTGTTTTTT.

The chain joins TRBV12-3 or TRBV12-4 to TRBJ1-3, with D possibly being TRBD1 (6 bases). V was shortened by 9 bases and J by 5 bases, with 17 bases between the two germline ends. This CDR3 region has 14 residues. The DNA of the CDR3 is TGTGCCAGATCCATCGGGGACAACAGAAACACCATATATTTT. Translating gives CARSIGDNRNTIYF.

The chain couples TRBV29-1 to TRBJ2-5; 12 positions agree with TRBD1. V lost 6 bases to trimming and J lost 3 bases; unmatched junction nucleotides: 11. The CDR3 has 16 amino acids. The germline gives CDR1 SQVTM, CDR2 ANQGSEA. The CDR3 spells CSVSGQGAGSEETQYF. The CDR3 DNA follows: TGCAGCGTGTCGGGACAGGGGGCGGGATCTGAAGAGACCCAGTACTTC.

This clonotype showed up just a few times. The CDR3 coding sequence is TGTGCCAGCAGCTTAGAAGTAGGGGCGCACTATGGCTACACCTTC. It encodes CASSLEVGAHYGYTF. The chain uses TRBV11-2 and TRBJ1-2; maybe TRBD1 (5 bases). The CDR3 has 15 residues. Germline V gives CDR1 SGHAT, CDR2 FQNNGV. V was cut by 0 bases and J by 3 bases, with 11 bases left in between.

The CDR3 nucleotides are TGCGCCAGCAGCCTGCGGGGGACAGGAACCTACGAGCAGTACTTC. Translating gives CASSLRGTGTYEQYF. The V gene is TRBV5-1, the J gene TRBJ2-7, with TRBD1 as a possible D gene (8 bases). The V end was cut by 4 bases, the J end by 2 bases, with 16 bases between. CDR1 and CDR2 (germline): SGHRS, YFSETQ. This CDR3 region has 15 residues.

This chain uses TRBV2 with TRBJ2-3; 7 nucleotides match TRBD1. The V segment lost 7 bases and the J segment 5 bases; nucleotides outside the gene matches: 6. Germline V gene data show CDR1 as SNHLY and CDR2 as FYNNEI. The CDR3 is 13 residues long. DNA of the CDR3: TGTGCCAGCAACAGGGGAAAGAGAGATACGCAGTATTTT. Translation gives CASNRGKRDTQYF. The full variable domain, in which reference TRBV2 and TRBJ2-3 provide the parts outside the CDR3, is EPEVTQTPSHQVTQMGQEVILRCVPISNHLYFYWYRQILGQKVEFLVSFYNNEISEKSEIFDDQFSVERPDGSNFTLKIRSTKLEDSAMYFCASNRGKRDTQYFGPGTRLTVL.

There are a few counts of this clonotype. This chain links TRBV5-1 with TRBJ2-5; unclear D gene. The V gene lost 2 bases and the J gene lost 2 bases, with 7 bases spanning the gap. The CDR3 is 13 amino acids. Germline assignment: CDR1 SGHRS and CDR2 YFSETQ. The CDR3 spells CASSFNLQETQYF. CDR3 nucleotides: TGCGCCAGCAGCTTCAACCTTCAAGAGACCCAGTACTTC.

This clonotype has more than one count but fewer than ten. The rearrangement uses TRBV10-2 and TRBJ2-7; maybe TRBD1 (6 bases). V dropped 5 bases and J dropped 6 bases, with 11 bases sitting between them. CDR3 length equals 12 residues. The germline V gene has CDR1 WSHSY and CDR2 SAAADI. The DNA of the CDR3 is TGCGCCAGCAGTATACAGGGTGTCGAGCAGTACGTC. This translates into CASSIQGVEQYV.

This clonotype was observed a few times. The chain uses TRBV6-1 and TRBJ1-3; D is undetermined. Germline CDR1 reads MNHNS; CDR2 reads SASEGT. The V end lost 3 bases, the J end lost 4 bases, and 13 bases lay between the germline ends. This CDR3 has 15 residues. CDR3 DNA sequence: TGTGCCAGCAGTGAGTTGGGTCACTCAGGAAACACCATATATTTT. Translating it yields CASSELGHSGNTIYF.